This T cell receptor (beta chain) was documented in a study of radiation and T cells in renal cell carcinoma. The V end lost 6 bases, the J end lost 2 bases, and 11 bases lay between the germline ends. The length of the CDR3 is 14 residues. Germline V gene data show CDR1 as MNHNY and CDR2 as SVGAGI (reference sequence). This table comes from immunoSEQ multiplex PCR, and its TCRdb copy is limited to in-frame clones, with some not included. The table has some 80,000 clones, over 80% seen once; the top ten hold 2.4%. This clone was recorded only once. Time point reported: blood 4 weeks post-SBRT, at nephrectomy. Treatment noted: 15 Gy SBRT to primary tumor, nephrectomy 4 weeks later.

This TCR was sampled from a woman aged 55-70 years with renal cell carcinoma. The V and J genes are TRBV6-6 and TRBJ1-3; tentatively, D is TRBD1 (6 bases). Sequencing was performed on blood, taken from a patient whose treatment included radiotherapy and nephrectomy. CDR3 nucleotides: TGTGCCAGCAGGGCAGGGGTAACTGGAAACACCATATATTTT. Translating gives CASRAGVTGNTIYF.